Listed below are T cell receptor beta chains from one sample, sequenced in a study of beta chain features in type 1 diabetes. TCRdb keeps only in-frame clones here, not all; method: immunoSEQ multiplex PCR. The table records 20,000 to 25,000 clones, around 69% of them present only once. The sequenced sample was Tregs from blood. These receptors all come from a man between 18 and 35 years old with type 1 diabetes. Both conserved end residues are part of each CDR3. D genes are given only for firm matches. Clone size is given for some rows only: seen once, a few or many times, or a class if the clone is expanded.

TRBV20-1,NA,few,TRBJ1-1,10,TGCAGTGCTCAGACAGGCTCGCATTTCTTT,CSAQTGSHFF
TRBV28,NA,NA,TRBJ2-1,14,TGTGCCAGCAGTACATCCGGGGGCTACAATGAGCAGTTCTTC,CASSTSGGYNEQFF
TRBV6-5,NA,NA,TRBJ2-7,12,TGTGCCAGCAGTTACTGGAGGTACGAGCAGTACTTC,CASSYWRYEQYF
TRBV6-1,NA,NA,TRBJ2-1,15,TGTGCCAGCAGTGGACGACTGGTCTCCTACAATGAGCAGTTCTTC,CASSGRLVSYNEQFF
TRBV10-3,NA,few,TRBJ2-7,15,TGTGCCATCAGTGAGATTGAACTAGGGCCCCACGAGCAGTACTTC,CAISEIELGPHEQYF
TRBV25-1,NA,NA,TRBJ2-7,12,TGTGCCAGCTCTGAGTTTGCGCGCGAGCAGTACTTC,CASSEFAREQYF
TRBV6-6,NA,NA,TRBJ2-1,16,TGTGCCAGCACCGCACTGGCGGGAAGGTCCTACAATGAGCAGTTCTTC,CASTALAGRSYNEQFF
TRBV11-2,TRBD2,NA,TRBJ2-7,12,TGTGCCAGCAGCTGGACTAGTCGCGAGCAGTACTTC,CASSWTSREQYF
TRBV5-1,TRBD1,once,TRBJ1-1,14,TGCGCCAGCAGGGGGACAGCGATGAACACTGAAGCTTTCTTT,CASRGTAMNTEAFF
TRBV7-2,TRBD2,NA,TRBJ2-5,16,TGTGCCAGCAGCTTAGGCGCGACTAGCGTCGCGGAGACCCAGTACTTC,CASSLGATSVAETQYF
TRBV6-5,NA,NA,TRBJ2-1,12,TGTGCCAGCATTGGAGGGCGGAATGAGCAGTTCTTC,CASIGGRNEQFF
TRBV7-8,TRBD2,NA,TRBJ2-1,16,TGTGCCAGCAGCCGGGGACTAGCGGGGACCTACAATGAGCAGTTCTTC,CASSRGLAGTYNEQFF
TRBV10-3,TRBD1,NA,TRBJ1-2,15,TGTGCCATCAGTGAGTCACAGGGGAGAAAGTATGGCTACACCTTC,CAISESQGRKYGYTF
TRBV6-6,NA,NA,TRBJ2-1,12,TGTGCCAGCAGAAACAGGGTCGGTGAGCAGTTCTTC,CASRNRVGEQFF
TRBV10-3,TRBD1,once,TRBJ2-1,14,TGTGCCATCAGAGGACAGGGCGGGTTAGATGAGCAGTTCTTC,CAIRGQGGLDEQFF
TRBV18,TRBD2,NA,TRBJ2-2,16,TGTGCCAGCTCACCGCCGAACGGGGGGGCCAACGGGGAGCTGTTTTTT,CASSPPNGGANGELFF
TRBV5-1,TRBD2,NA,TRBJ2-5,12,TGCGCCTCCCGGGGGGTTGTGGAGACCCAGTACTTC,CASRGVVETQYF
TRBV7-9,TRBD1,NA,TRBJ2-1,14,TGTGCCAGCAGTGACAGGGGAGGCTACAATGAGCAGTTCTTC,CASSDRGGYNEQFF
TRBV5-1,NA,few,TRBJ2-2,14,TGCGCCAGCAGCGAGCAGGGAAACACCGGGGAGCTGTTTTTT,CASSEQGNTGELFF
TRBV23-1,TRBD1,few,TRBJ2-1,16,TGCGCCAGCACTACTCAAACAGGGGGCGACTACAATGAGCAGTTCTTC,CASTTQTGGDYNEQFF
TRBV7-8,NA,once,TRBJ2-7,14,TGTGCCAGCAGCCCCCGGCAGGGGAGAATCGAGCAGTACTTC,CASSPRQGRIEQYF
TRBV14,NA,NA,TRBJ2-1,11,TGTGCCAGCAGCCTTTCGGGTGAGCAGTTCTTC,CASSLSGEQFF
TRBV7-2,NA,NA,TRBJ2-4,12,TGTGCCAGCAGCTTAGTAGGGACCGGGAGGTACTTC,CASSLVGTGRYF
TRBV7-9,TRBD2,NA,TRBJ2-7,12,TGTGCCAGCAGCTTAAAAGAAGGACTAGCGGCCTTC,CASSLKEGLAAF